This TCR beta chain appears in the sequencing data of a study of cytomegalovirus exposure and HLA in healthy donors. Study at large: It was reported in a later analysis that the same platform had been used for the 120 or so validation repertoires as for the 550 to 700 first-cohort repertoires. Study-wide findings and caveats: The CMV antigen specificity of a few CMV-associated chains was confirmed through in vitro analysis. Rarity characterized most TCR sequences, yet some public TCRs appeared in many donors. 150 to 200 TCR beta chains were listed as cytomegalovirus-associated.

This clone was found once. Its antigen is unidentified. TCRdb's table, derived via immunoSEQ multiplex PCR, lists solely in-frame clones and lacks some. The sample includes tens of thousands of clones, roughly 95% of them seen just once. Looked up from germline, CDR1 is MNHEY and CDR2 is SVGAGI. V lost 6 bases and J 2 bases, leaving 5 bases between the germline ends. This CDR3 has 11 amino acids. Sequenced material: PBMCs. The receptor was derived from a man in his late teens or twenties in good health and CMV-seronegative. The V call is TRBV6-5, the J call TRBJ2-7; possible D gene TRBD2, 5 bases. The chain's CDR3 is CASSGAYEQYF. The CDR3 bases are TGTGCCAGCAGCGGGGCCTACGAGCAGTACTTC.